The 10 T cell receptor beta chains below were found in one sample sequenced in a study of cytomegalovirus exposure and HLA in healthy donors. The PCR had 60 Vbeta and 13 Jbeta primers. The repertoire was sequenced with immunoSEQ multiplex PCR; TCRdb's copy has only in-frame clones and lacks some. Among 220,000 or so clones listed, more than 75% were seen once. The sequencing input was PBMCs. These receptors were taken from a male donor in good health and CMV-seronegative.

The chain joins TRBV11-2 to TRBJ2-5, with 8 bases matching TRBD1. Germline CDR1 SGHAT, CDR2 FQNNGV. Trimming removed 5 bases from V and 1 base from J; junction bases left unmatched: 6. CDR3 length: 15 amino acids. CDR3 nucleotide sequence: TGTGCCAGCAGCACCGGACAGGGACTCCAAGAGACCCAGTACTTC. Translating it yields CASSTGQGLQETQYF.

In this sample, this clone turned up a few times. The chain uses TRBV4-2 and TRBJ1-1, with D unclear. Trimming stripped 1 base from V and 1 base from J, with 10 bases between. The germline gives CDR1 LGHNA, CDR2 YNFKEQ. This CDR3 comprises 15 residues. DNA for the CDR3: TGTGCCAGCAGCCAAGGAGTCAGACAGAACACTGAAGCTTTCTTT. This encodes CASSQGVRQNTEAFF.

This clone was seen only a few times. The chain employs TRBV6-5 and TRBJ2-3; D is perhaps TRBD2 (6 bases). V lost 6 bases, J lost 0 bases, and 10 bases lay in between. CDR1 and CDR2 from the germline V gene are MNHEY and SVGAGI. The CDR3 is made up of 14 amino acids. The CDR3 loop reads CASRNGRSTDTQYF. The CDR3 coding sequence is TGTGCCAGCAGAAACGGGAGAAGCACAGATACGCAGTATTTT.

The gene calls are TRBV7-9 and TRBJ2-5; 9 bases are shared with TRBD2. Germline V gives CDR1 SEHNR, CDR2 FQNEAQ (reference sequence). The CDR3 consists of 16 residues. V dropped 2 bases and J dropped 5; count of bases not matched to a gene: 9. The CDR3 region is CASSLSREGPRETQYF. For the CDR3, the DNA is TGTGCCAGCAGCTTATCGCGGGAGGGCCCGCGGGAGACCCAGTACTTC.

The CDR3: CASSLGGPSGPSYNEQFF. In nucleotides, the CDR3 is TGTGCCAGCAGCTTAGGGGGGCCTAGCGGGCCATCCTACAATGAGCAGTTCTTC. This chain links TRBV11-2 with TRBJ2-1; 8 bases are shared with TRBD2. This CDR3 spans 18 amino acids. J was trimmed by 1 base and V by 1 base; bases with no gene match: 9. Per the germline V gene, CDR1 is SGHAT and CDR2 is FQNNGV.

The chain carries TRBV19 and TRBJ2-3; 9 bases align to TRBD2. From germline, CDR1 is LNHDA and CDR2 SQIVND (reference sequence). V shed 2 bases and J 4 bases; nucleotides not matched to a gene: 7. There are 16 residues in the CDR3. The CDR3: CASSISPAGGADTQYF. CDR3 coding DNA: TGTGCCAGTAGTATATCCCCCGCGGGAGGGGCAGATACGCAGTATTTT.

This clone was seen more than once but under ten times. The chain has TRBV6-1 and TRBJ2-5, with 7 bases that match TRBD1. The V and J ends lost 10 bases and 2 bases, in that order; junction bases with no gene match: 4. The CDR3 is made up of 12 amino acids. Looked up from germline, CDR1 is MNHNS and CDR2 is SASEGT. CDR3 nucleotide sequence: TGTGCCACACACAGGGGACAAGAGACCCAGTACTTC. It translates to CATHRGQETQYF.

V and J are TRBV2 and TRBJ1-1; 10 bases map to TRBD1. Germline trimming cut 6 bases from V and 4 bases from J; bases unmatched to any gene: 11. Germline V lookup: CDR1 SNHLY, CDR2 FYNNEI. This CDR3 is 16 amino acids long. CDR3 region: CASRWSPGQGSTEAFF. The CDR3 nucleotides read TGTGCCAGCAGGTGGTCCCCGGGACAGGGGTCCACTGAAGCTTTCTTT.

This chain links TRBV4-1 with TRBJ1-5; 7 positions agree with TRBD1. With V trimmed by 6 bases and J by 2 bases, 7 bases remained unmatched. The CDR3 extends over 15 amino acids. Germline V lookup: CDR1 MGHRA, CDR2 YSYEKL. The CDR3 DNA follows: TGCGCCAGCAGGACAGGGATTGGTGGCAATCAGCCCCAGCATTTT. It translates to CASRTGIGGNQPQHF.

The chain joins TRBV5-4 to TRBJ1-1, with D possibly matching TRBD1 (6 bases). The CDR3 covers 14 residues. The V end lost 4 bases, the J end lost 3 bases, and 13 bases lay between the germline ends. Germline-derived CDR1 and CDR2 are SGHNT and YYREEE (reference sequence). Here the CDR3 reads CASSPGKGDTEAFF. The CDR3 region has the DNA TGTGCCAGCAGCCCGGGAAAGGGGGACACTGAAGCTTTCTTT.